This TCR beta chain was retrieved from a study of CD8 T cells in ankylosing spondylitis. Study-level results: Some of the motif variants had earlier been found in reactive arthritis patients' fluid and blood.

This clonotype was counted a few times. What it binds is not known. Germline values: CDR1 MGHRA, CDR2 YSYEKL. The CDR3 sequence is 16 residues long. Trimming shortened V by 0 bases and J by 4 bases, and 12 bases separated the two germline ends. TCRdb itself ran the 5' RACE reads through MiXCR, one entry per CDR3 protein. The data contain fewer than 250,000 distinct CDR3 sequences, 30% to 35% of them seen just once; the ten biggest clones take up approximately 4.4%. The rearrangement joins TRBV4-1 to TRBJ1-4; D not resolved. The TCR sequence derives from a male donor with ankylosing spondylitis or in good health (not recorded which). Material for sequencing was blood, either unsorted or a sorted T cell fraction (not recorded which). CDR3 in DNA: TGCGCCAGCAGCCAAGATCAGTCGGGGTTTAATGAAAAACTGTTTTTT. The encoded protein is CASSQDQSGFNEKLFF.